This is a list of T cell receptor beta chains from one sample in a study of blood T cell repertoires in COVID-19. Assay: immunoSEQ multiplex PCR; the TCRdb copy retains only in-frame clones and omits some. This sample carries over 200,000 clones, 92% of them seen once, and the ten largest clones take around 1.2%. Sequencing input: peripheral blood. These receptors all stem from a man aged 25 to 40 with acute or convalescent COVID-19. CDR3s include the opening cysteine and the closing phenylalanine or tryptophan. The D gene is left open where the match is weak. Clone size, where shown, is once, few, many, or a class for clones that have expanded.

d_call	j_call	v_call	clone_size	cdr3_nt	cdr3_aa
.	TRBJ2-7	TRBV5-1	.	TGCGCCAGCAGACAGGGATTAGGCGAGCAGTACTTC	CASRQGLGEQYF
TRBD1	TRBJ2-1	TRBV7-9	once	TGTGGGACCGACAGGGGGCCCTACAATGAGCAGTTCTTC	CGTDRGPYNEQFF
TRBD2	TRBJ2-2	TRBV6-6	.	TGTGCCAGCAGTTATACTAGCGGGATCGGCGGGGAGCTGTTTTTT	CASSYTSGIGGELFF
.	TRBJ1-4	TRBV3-1/TRBV3-2	.	TGTGCCAGCAGCCAAGAGAGAGGGCAACTGTTTTTT	CASSQERGQLFF
TRBD1	TRBJ2-2	TRBV5-1	.	TGCGCCAGCAGCGACCAGGGGGCGTGGGGGGAGCTGTTTTTT	CASSDQGAWGELFF
.	TRBJ2-7	TRBV6-5	.	TGTGCCAGCAGTTACTCGAGCATGAACGAGCAGTACTTC	CASSYSSMNEQYF
TRBD2	TRBJ2-7	TRBV10-1	.	TGCGCCAGCAGTGTAGGGGAGGGGGAGCAGTACTTC	CASSVGEGEQYF
.	TRBJ1-3	TRBV18	.	TGTGCCAGCTCACCTCTCCGGGACACCCTCTCTGGAAACACCATATATTTT	CASSPLRDTLSGNTIYF
TRBD1	TRBJ1-1	TRBV19	.	TGTGCCAGTTCTCAGGGGGCGAACACTGAAGCTTTCTTT	CASSQGANTEAFF
.	TRBJ1-2	TRBV15	once	TGTGCCACCAGCAGAGATCGGGGGGTACGGTACTATGGCTACACCTTC	CATSRDRGVRYYGYTF
.	TRBJ1-5	TRBV27	.	TGTGCCAGCAGTTTTCACCAGAGCAATCAGCCCCAGCATTTT	CASSFHQSNQPQHF
.	TRBJ2-3	TRBV19	.	TGTGCCAGTAGTCCGGTTCCAGATACGCAGTATTTT	CASSPVPDTQYF
.	TRBJ2-1	TRBV10-3	.	TGTGCCATCAGTGAGTCGAGGGTACAGCGGTTCTTC	CAISESRVQRFF
.	TRBJ2-4	TRBV7-2	.	TGTGCCAGCGGGGCGGTAAAGCAGGAAAACATTCAGTACTTC	CASGAVKQENIQYF
.	TRBJ2-3	TRBV20-1	once	TGCAGTGCGAGTCGGGGGAACCAAGATACGCAGTATTTT	CSASRGNQDTQYF
.	TRBJ2-7	TRBV5-1	.	TGCGCCAGCAGCTTCGGTCAGGACTACGAGCAGTACTTC	CASSFGQDYEQYF
.	TRBJ1-1	TRBV5-5	.	TGTGCCAGCAGCTTGGCGAGGACTGAAGCTTTCTTT	CASSLARTEAFF
.	TRBJ2-1	TRBV9	.	TGTGCCAGCAGCCGCGTAGGGCAGGGCCCCTACAATGAGCAGTTCTTC	CASSRVGQGPYNEQFF
TRBD1	TRBJ1-1	TRBV19	.	TGTGCCAGTAGTAAAACCGGGACAGAGAACACTGAAGCTTTCTTT	CASSKTGTENTEAFF
TRBD1	TRBJ1-2	TRBV3-1/TRBV3-2	.	TGTGCCAGCAGCCAAGGGGGGACAGTCTATGGCTACACCTTC	CASSQGGTVYGYTF
.	TRBJ2-2	TRBV28	.	TGTGCCAGCAGTTTGTACGGGGAGCTGTTTTTT	CASSLYGELFF
.	TRBJ1-1	TRBV18	once	TGTGCCAGCTCACCGGTTGCGGGTGGCACTGAAGCTTTCTTT	CASSPVAGGTEAFF
.	TRBJ2-5	TRBV11-1	.	TGTGCCAGCAGCCGGGGTCTTGGGGAGACCCAGTACTTC	CASSRGLGETQYF
TRBD1	TRBJ2-5	TRBV9	.	TGTGCCAGCAGCGTAGATACAGGGGGGGAGACCCAGTACTTC	CASSVDTGGETQYF
.	TRBJ2-5	TRBV5-1	.	TGCGCCAGCAGCCCTCCCGGGACAATGGAAGAGACCCAGTACTTC	CASSPPGTMEETQYF
.	TRBJ2-1	TRBV7-9	.	TGTGCCAGCAGCTTATCTCGGGGGGAGCAGTTCTTC	CASSLSRGEQFF
TRBD1	TRBJ2-4	TRBV29-1	.	TGCAGCGTGGCTACCGGGACAGGGTGGAGTGGGGCCAAAAACATTCAGTACTTC	CSVATGTGWSGAKNIQYF
.	TRBJ2-5	TRBV5-6	.	TGTGCCAGCAGCTTGGATGGTACTCGGTACTTC	CASSLDGTRYF
TRBD2	TRBJ2-5	TRBV3-1/TRBV3-2	.	TGTGCCAGCAGCACACCGGGACTAGCGGGGGAGGAGACCCAGTACTTC	CASSTPGLAGEETQYF
.	TRBJ2-7	TRBV5-6	.	TGTGCCAGCAGCCCGACCCGGAGGTACTACGAGCAGTACTTC	CASSPTRRYYEQYF
TRBD1	TRBJ1-5	TRBV19	.	TGTGCCAGTAGCTGGGGGACAGAGCACAATCAGCCCCAGCATTTT	CASSWGTEHNQPQHF
TRBD1	TRBJ1-4	TRBV5-1	once	TGCGCCAGCACCGGGACAGGGGCCGGACGCCCTAATGAAAAACTGTTTTTT	CASTGTGAGRPNEKLFF
.	TRBJ1-5	TRBV30	few	TGTGCCTGGAGTGCAAGAGGGAATCAGCCCCAGCATTTT	CAWSARGNQPQHF
TRBD1	TRBJ2-7	TRBV28	.	TGTGCCAGCAGTAATTGGGGACAGGGATTCGAGCAGTACTTC	CASSNWGQGFEQYF
TRBD1	TRBJ1-1	TRBV5-4	few	TGTGCCAGCAGCTCCCGACAGGGACCCACTGAAGCTTTCTTT	CASSSRQGPTEAFF
.	TRBJ2-3	TRBV28	.	TGTGCCAGCAGTGCCCACTACCGAGCGGATACGCAGTATTTT	CASSAHYRADTQYF
.	TRBJ2-7	TRBV5-1	.	TGCGCCAGCAGCCTGTATCCGGGGGACGAGCAGTACTTC	CASSLYPGDEQYF
.	TRBJ1-3	TRBV7-9	.	TGTGCCAGCAGCTTAGATAGGGGGACCTCTGGAAACACCATATATTTT	CASSLDRGTSGNTIYF
.	TRBJ2-1	TRBV15	.	TGTGCCACCAGCAGAGATCTGAGGAGTGAGCAGTTCTTC	CATSRDLRSEQFF
.	TRBJ1-5	TRBV19	.	TGTGCCAGTAGATTCACAGGGTGGGATCAGCCCCAGCATTTT	CASRFTGWDQPQHF
.	TRBJ2-1	TRBV7-2	.	TGTGCCAGCAGCTTAAGGTTCCCAGGGTCAACCTACAATGAGCAGTTCTTC	CASSLRFPGSTYNEQFF
.	TRBJ1-1	TRBV7-9	.	TGTGCCAGCCTCCTGAACACTGAAGCTTTCTTT	CASLLNTEAFF
TRBD2	TRBJ2-2	TRBV19	.	TGTGCCAGTAGTATAGATAGACTAGCGGGTGCCGGGGAGCTGTTTTTT	CASSIDRLAGAGELFF
.	TRBJ1-1	TRBV18	.	TGTGCCAGCTCACCCCAGAATACAGAGAACACTGAAGCTTTCTTT	CASSPQNTENTEAFF
.	TRBJ2-7	TRBV19	.	TGTGCCATTCCCCAGAGGGGGGGGCGGCCCTACGAGCAGTACTTC	CAIPQRGGRPYEQYF
TRBD2	TRBJ2-5	TRBV28	.	TGTGCCAGCCGTCCCCCCGCGAGAGCGGGAGGGCCAGGGAAGACCCAGTACTTC	CASRPPARAGGPGKTQYF
.	TRBJ1-1	TRBV5-1	.	TGCGCCAGCAGGGACCAAACAGGAGCTTTCTTT	CASRDQTGAFF
.	TRBJ1-6	TRBV3-1/TRBV3-2	.	TGTGCCAGCAGCCAAACGGGTCAGTATTATAATTCACCCCTCCACTTT	CASSQTGQYYNSPLHF
.	TRBJ2-1	TRBV11-2	.	TGTGCCAGCAGCTTAGGAGGGTATGGTGAGCAGTTCTTC	CASSLGGYGEQFF